What follows is one T cell receptor (beta chain) and its context. The antigen remains unidentified. The data stem from a study of T cell responses to AZD1222 COVID-19 vaccine. Method: immunoSEQ multiplex PCR; TCRdb's copy keeps in-frame clones and lacks some. Of 200,000 or so clones in the sample, around 93% were seen once. Trimming cost V 0 bases and J 3 bases, with 8 bases left between them. The CDR3 is made up of 15 amino acids. Per the germline V gene, CDR1 is MNHEY and CDR2 is SVGAGI. Study conclusions and caveats: Reportedly, nearly half the spike-specific TCRs target unmutated variant regions. The CD4 TCRs associated with vaccination extended across spike and predominated at 160-218 and 743-854.

This chain joins TRBV6-5 and TRBJ1-4; no clear D gene. Sequencing used peripheral blood, obtained on day 0 of MenACWY control vaccination. The clonotype comes from an adult in good health. The DNA of the CDR3 is TGTGCCAGCAGTTACTCGACGCGGCCTAATGAAAAACTGTTTTTT. This gives the protein CASSYSTRPNEKLFF.